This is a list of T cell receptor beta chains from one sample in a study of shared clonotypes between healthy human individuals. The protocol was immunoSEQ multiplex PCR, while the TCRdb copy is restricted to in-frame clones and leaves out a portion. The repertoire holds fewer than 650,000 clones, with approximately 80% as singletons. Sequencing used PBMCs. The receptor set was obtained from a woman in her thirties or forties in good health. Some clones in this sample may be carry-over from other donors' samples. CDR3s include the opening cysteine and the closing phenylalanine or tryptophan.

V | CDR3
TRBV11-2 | CASSLGAGGDGYTF
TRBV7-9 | CASSYRGQGAGNTIYF
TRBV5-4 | CASSRDYQNTGELFF
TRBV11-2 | CASSLGASGRTSEQYF
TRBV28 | CASSFGLIGSYEQYF
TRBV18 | CASSPLAGGMGTQYF
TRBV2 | CASSPLTGANVLTF
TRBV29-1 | CSVESAGLQDTQYF
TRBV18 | CASSPPGQGGENIQYF
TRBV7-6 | CASSLFSGYQETQYF
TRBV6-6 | CASSRGTGNSNQPQHF
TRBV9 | CASSRDPLQETQYF
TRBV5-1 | CASSIIGETNEKLFF
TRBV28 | CASSLPAPISNQPQHF
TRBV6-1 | CASSEVGRNSYEQYF
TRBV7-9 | CASSLGLEAFF
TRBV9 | CASSKLAGVTVNEQFF
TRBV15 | CATSKGALSGWSGNTIYF
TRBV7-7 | CASSLTSKTDTQYF
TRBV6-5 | CASRPDMGAEAFF
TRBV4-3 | CASSQDSGLRPTYEQYF
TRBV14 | CASSPEQGKANYGYTF
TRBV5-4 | CASSLARGYNSPLHF
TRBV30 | CAWSVGGAETQYF
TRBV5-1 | CASARTAPTTGTDTQYF
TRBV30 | CAWSGWPGDYEQYF
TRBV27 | CASSTNSGRGNGELFF
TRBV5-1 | CASSSNPLAGYEQYF
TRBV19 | CASRIGTMGTGELFF
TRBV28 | CASSKLETDSYEQYF
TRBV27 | CASSLRNTDTQYF
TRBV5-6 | CASSLVGSDEQFF
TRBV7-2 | CASSDGTGWAYEQYF
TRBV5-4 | CASKTGQGILNYGYTF
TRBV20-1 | CSATHQGEQFF
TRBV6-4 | CASSPDRYNEQFF
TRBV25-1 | CASSSSGGPETQYF
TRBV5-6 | CASSFGYRAGEQFF
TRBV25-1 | CASSEWGGETQYF
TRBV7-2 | CASSPVRDYGYTF
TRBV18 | CASSQTGANTGELFF
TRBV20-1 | CSAREGGVQYF
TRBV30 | CAWERHANTGELFF
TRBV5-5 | CASSKTSGNSYEQYF
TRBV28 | CASSFQPYGNQPQHF
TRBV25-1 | CASSELSGSRREQYF
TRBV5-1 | CASSGGDRGAKDTQYF
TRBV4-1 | CASSQRLAGLENTGELFF
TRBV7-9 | CASSQVGGYEQYF
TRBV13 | CASSLLGLAGVSGTDTQYF
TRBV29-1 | CSVLGLADNEQFF
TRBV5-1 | CASSLATGRGNEQFF
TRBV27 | CASSLSWQGNYGYTF